This TCR beta chain was captured in a study of T cell repertoires in cytomegalovirus infection. Study background: A matching HLA type, together with CMV infection, was signaled by public TCR beta signatures.

This clonotype has at least ten counts. Its antigen is undetermined. Per the germline V gene, CDR1 is SGHTA and CDR2 is FQGNSA. The CDR3 spans 13 residues. The ends were cut back, 3 bases at V and 2 bases at J, with 8 bases in the middle. TCRdb redid the calling of the reads with MiXCR, one entry per CDR3 protein. The table lists about 210,000 distinct CDR3 sequences, approximately 6.7% of them singletons. Study-wide results and limits: Carriers of CMV plus the relevant HLA were identified by cumulative public TCR beta family frequency. Ex vivo, HLA-C-restricted CMV-specific TCR beta clonotypes prevailed over the rest of the response.

This receptor was identified in a human donor in good health (CMV status not recorded). Some clones in this sample may be carry-over from other donors' samples. The rearrangement uses TRBV7-2 and TRBJ2-7; the D gene is possibly TRBD1 (6 bases). The sample comprised PBMCs. For the CDR3, the DNA is TGTGCCAGCAGCTTGGGGGCTCCCTACGAGCAGTACTTC. Its translation: CASSLGAPYEQYF.